Following are 4 T cell receptor beta chains from one sample sequenced in a study of regulatory T cells in long-lasting Graves disease. The time point: newly diagnosed GD, antithyroid drugs for less than 3 months. PBMCs provided the RNA from which the TCR library was made. Researchers made TCR beta libraries by using iRepertoire HTBI primers and running Arm-PCR on CDR3 regions. TCRdb analysed the multiplex PCR reads with MiXCR anew, one entry per CDR3 protein. The sample has a few hundred thousand distinct CDR3 sequences; approximately 16% are singletons. This sample was also put to use in a study of T cells in Graves' hyperthyroidism and ophthalmopathy.

This sample comprised peripheral blood mononuclear cells (PBMCs), obtained at new diagnosis, from a patient treated with antithyroid drugs. These receptors came from a woman between 18 and 29 years old with Graves disease.

Ten or more counts support this clonotype. The chain recombines TRBV27 with TRBJ2-7; TRBD2 matches 7 bases. The CDR3 has 14 amino acids. V trimming: 4 bases; J trimming: 2 bases; junction bases outside the gene matches: 5. Per the germline V gene, CDR1 is MNHEY and CDR2 is SMNVEV (reference sequence). DNA of the CDR3: TGTGCCAGCAGTTCAGTGGGAGGGCCCTACGAGCAGTACTTC. Protein sequence: CASSSVGGPYEQYF.

In its sample, this clonotype was seen a few times. V and J are TRBV6-1 and TRBJ2-1; TRBD1 aligns across 9 bases. Germline V gives CDR1 MNHNS, CDR2 SASEGT. V lost 6 bases and J lost 4; bases outside the gene matches: 7. The CDR3 is 15 amino acids. The CDR3 region has the DNA TGTGCCAGCAGCCGGGACAGGGCATTATACAATGAGCAGTTCTTC. Its translation is CASSRDRALYNEQFF.

The CDR3 reads CATSRVAGDYNEQFF. For the CDR3, the DNA is TGTGCCACCAGCAGAGTTGCGGGAGATTACAATGAGCAGTTCTTC. V gene TRBV15 combines with J gene TRBJ2-1; 7 positions match TRBD2. CDR3 length equals 15 residues. CDR1 is LNHNV and CDR2 is YYDKDF in the germline V gene (reference sequence). J gave up 4 bases and V 1 base, and 4 bases lay outside the gene matches.

This clonotype was picked up a small number of times. The J gene is TRBJ2-2, the V gene TRBV7-9; TRBD2 matches 8 bases. CDR3 length: 15 residues. V was pared by 2 bases and J by 5 bases, with 4 bases of the junction left unmatched. Per the germline V gene, CDR1 is SEHNR and CDR2 is FQNEAQ (reference sequence). The CDR3 sequence: CASSLMSGRTGELFF. CDR3 nucleotides: TGTGCCAGCAGCTTAATGAGCGGGAGAACCGGGGAGCTGTTTTTT.